The TCR beta chain described here comes from a study of blood T cell repertoires in COVID-19. As for the study in general: The samples span acute and convalescent COVID-19 from the United States, Italy and Spain.

In the authors' methods: Estimation of nucleated cell counts relied on the amplification of reference gene primers. Libraries were prepared by immunoSEQ multiplex PCR; TCRdb keeps only in-frame clonotypes and omits some of them. V and J calls and clone size come straight from that table; D and trimming were deduced from the DNA. The repertoire holds 300,000 to 450,000 clones, about 90% seen once, with more than 1% in the top ten. V was pared by 5 bases and J by 9 bases, with 5 bases of the junction left unmatched. In germline, CDR1 is MNHEY, CDR2 SMNVEV (reference sequence). The CDR3 contains 13 residues.

Sequencing was performed on PBMCs or T cells enriched from blood (not recorded which). The chain is built from TRBV27 and TRBJ2-1; 9 bases align to TRBD2. The sequence was obtained from a woman in her 30s who had recovered from COVID-19. The DNA for the CDR3 is TGTGCCAGCAGTATCCTAGCGGGGAGTGAGCAGTTCTTC. The encoded protein is CASSILAGSEQFF.